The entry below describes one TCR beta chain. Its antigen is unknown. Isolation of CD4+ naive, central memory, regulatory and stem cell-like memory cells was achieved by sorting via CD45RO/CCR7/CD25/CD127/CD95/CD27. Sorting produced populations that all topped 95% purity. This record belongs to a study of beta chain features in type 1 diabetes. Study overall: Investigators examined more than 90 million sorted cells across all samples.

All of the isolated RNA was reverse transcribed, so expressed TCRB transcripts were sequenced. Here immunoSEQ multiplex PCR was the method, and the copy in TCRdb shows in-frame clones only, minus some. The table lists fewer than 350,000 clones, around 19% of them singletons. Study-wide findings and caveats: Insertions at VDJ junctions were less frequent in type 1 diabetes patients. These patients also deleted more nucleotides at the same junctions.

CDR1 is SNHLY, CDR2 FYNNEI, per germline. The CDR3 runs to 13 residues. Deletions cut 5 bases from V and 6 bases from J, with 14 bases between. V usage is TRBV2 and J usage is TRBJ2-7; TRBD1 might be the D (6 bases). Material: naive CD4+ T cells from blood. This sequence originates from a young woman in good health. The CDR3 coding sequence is TGTGCCAGCAGTTTCGGGACAAGGGGCGAGCAGTACTTC. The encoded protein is CASSFGTRGEQYF.